This is a list of T cell receptor beta chains from one sample in a study of blood T cell repertoires in COVID-19. Profiling relied on immunoSEQ multiplex PCR, and the TCRdb table lists in-frame clones only, not all of them. The table records over 350,000 clones, roughly 92% of them present only once. The specimen was PBMCs or T cells enriched from blood (not recorded which). These receptor sequences come from a woman between 35 and 50 years old who had been exposed to COVID-19. Each CDR3 is given with its conserved first and last residue. D genes are given only for firm matches. Expanded clones are given a class, and other clones once, few, many or no size at all.

d_call: .
j_call: TRBJ2-1
clone_size: once
v_call: TRBV11-2
cdr3_nt: TGTGCCAGCAGCTTGGGGAGGCCCAATGAGCAGTTCTTC
cdr3_aa: CASSLGRPNEQFF

d_call: .
j_call: TRBJ1-2
clone_size: .
v_call: TRBV3-1/TRBV3-2
cdr3_nt: TGTGCCAGCAGCCAGCCCGAGGCTAACTATGGCTACACCTTC
cdr3_aa: CASSQPEANYGYTF

d_call: .
j_call: TRBJ2-7
clone_size: .
v_call: TRBV30
cdr3_nt: TGTGCCTGGAGTGTACTCCGGACATCAATCTCGGCGGGGGAGCAGTACTTC
cdr3_aa: CAWSVLRTSISAGEQYF

d_call: TRBD1
j_call: TRBJ1-2
clone_size: .
v_call: TRBV2
cdr3_nt: TGTGCCTTGGGACCGACAGGGGAGTATGGCTACACCTTC
cdr3_aa: CALGPTGEYGYTF

d_call: .
j_call: TRBJ1-1
clone_size: once
v_call: TRBV7-9
cdr3_nt: TGTGCCAGCAGCTTAGGGGGGCTACTGAACACTGAAGCTTTCTTT
cdr3_aa: CASSLGGLLNTEAFF

d_call: .
j_call: TRBJ1-2
clone_size: .
v_call: TRBV10-2
cdr3_nt: TGCGCCAGCAGTGAGTCGACAGCTAGCTATGGCTACACCTTC
cdr3_aa: CASSESTASYGYTF

d_call: .
j_call: TRBJ1-6
clone_size: .
v_call: TRBV18
cdr3_nt: TGTGCCAGCTCACCAGGCGGGGAGAGCTCCTATAATTCACCCCTCCACTTT
cdr3_aa: CASSPGGESSYNSPLHF

d_call: TRBD2
j_call: TRBJ2-1
clone_size: .
v_call: TRBV9
cdr3_nt: TGTGCCAGCAGCGTAGGTCCGAGCGGGAGACCCTACAATGAGCAGTTCTTC
cdr3_aa: CASSVGPSGRPYNEQFF

d_call: TRBD1
j_call: TRBJ1-5
clone_size: .
v_call: TRBV30
cdr3_nt: TGTGCCTGGAGTGCCCCAACCCGAGGGACAGCCCTTGAGGTTGGCAATCAGCCCCAGCATTTT
cdr3_aa: CAWSAPTRGTALEVGNQPQHF

d_call: .
j_call: TRBJ1-2
clone_size: .
v_call: TRBV27
cdr3_nt: TGTGCCAGCAGTCCGGCATCCAGGGGATTTAACTATGGCTACACCTTC
cdr3_aa: CASSPASRGFNYGYTF

d_call: .
j_call: TRBJ1-5
clone_size: .
v_call: TRBV21-1
cdr3_nt: TGTGCCAGCAGCAAACAGGGGTTGGGCAATCAGCCCCAGCATTTT
cdr3_aa: CASSKQGLGNQPQHF